Each of the 15 T cell receptor beta chains below was sequenced from the same sample in a study of cytomegalovirus exposure and HLA in healthy donors. Vbeta (60) and Jbeta (13) primers were used in the PCR. Only in-frame clones appear in the TCRdb table, and some are missing; sequencing was by immunoSEQ multiplex PCR. Seen here are approximately 77,000 clones, 60% to 85% observed once, and the top ten hold 4% to 4.5%. Sequenced material: PBMCs. These TCRs come from a middle-aged man in good health and CMV-seronegative.

In regard to this clone: Other DNA sequences in the same sample also yield this CDR3. The chain carries TRBV13 and TRBJ2-7; D might be TRBD1 (6 bases). Trimming pared 5 bases from V and 4 bases from J, leaving 12 bases between. Germline CDR1 reads PRHDT; CDR2 reads FYEKMQ (reference sequence). This CDR3 has 13 residues. The CDR3 DNA reads as TGTGCCAGCAGCCGGACAGATTCATACGAGCAGTACTTC. Translation gives CASSRTDSYEQYF.

V gene TRBV4-2 combines with J gene TRBJ1-1; maybe TRBD1 (6 bases). This CDR3 has 13 amino acids. The germline V and J ends were trimmed by 10 bases and 3 bases, with 15 bases remaining between them. In germline, CDR1 is LGHNA, CDR2 YNFKEQ. The CDR3 region is CATQGRKHTEAFF. CDR3 bases: TGTGCCACCCAGGGGCGCAAACACACTGAAGCTTTCTTT.

The genes are TRBV7-9 and TRBJ1-1; 11 bases align to TRBD1. CDR1 SEHNR and CDR2 FQNEAQ come from the germline V gene (reference sequence). Trimming took 3 bases from V and 6 from J; bases not matched to a gene: 3. This CDR3 contains 14 residues. For the CDR3, the DNA is TGTGCCAGCAGCTTCGGGGACAGGGGGGCTGAAGCTTTCTTT. Its translation is CASSFGDRGAEAFF.

The chain combines TRBV13 with TRBJ2-2; 11 bases are shared with TRBD2. This CDR3 contains 18 residues. Trimming cost V 4 bases and J 0 bases; bases outside gene matches: 7. Germline V gives CDR1 PRHDT, CDR2 FYEKMQ (reference sequence). DNA of the CDR3: TGTGCCAGCAGCTCGGAGACTAGCGGGAAACCGAACACCGGGGAGCTGTTTTTT. Amino acids: CASSSETSGKPNTGELFF.

The CDR3 nucleotides read TGTGCCAGCAGCAAACAGGGGGCGAACACTGAAGCTTTCTTT. Translation: CASSKQGANTEAFF. The chain joins TRBV9 to TRBJ1-1; 9 nucleotides line up with TRBD1. Germline V gene data show CDR1 as SGDLS and CDR2 as YYNGEE. The trim removed 4 bases at V and 1 base at J, leaving 2 bases unmatched. This CDR3 has 14 amino acids. Using reference TRBV9 and TRBJ1-1 for the parts outside the CDR3, the full variable domain is DSGVTQTPKHLITATGQRVTLRCSPRSGDLSVYWYQQSLDQGLQFLIQYYNGEERAKGNILERFSAQQFPDLHSELNLSSLELGDSALYFCASSKQGANTEAFFGQGTRLTVV.

As to this clone: In the same sample, other DNA sequences code for this CDR3. This chain joins TRBV30 and TRBJ2-1; perhaps TRBD2 as D (5 bases). From germline, CDR1 is GTSNPN and CDR2 SVGIG (reference sequence). This CDR3 spans 13 amino acids. Trimming cost V 5 bases and J 8 bases, with 16 bases left between them. The chain's CDR3 is CAWLQKPRDEQFF. In DNA form, the CDR3 reads TGTGCCTGGCTCCAAAAACCGAGGGATGAGCAGTTCTTC.

The genes are TRBV18 and TRBJ2-7; D not certain. CDR3 size: 14 residues. The germline CDR1 and CDR2 sequences are KGHSH and LQKENI. Trimming took 1 base from V and 2 from J, leaving 9 bases between them. CDR3 sequence reads: CASSPLGSTYEQYF. The CDR3 coding sequence is TGTGCCAGCTCACCACTCGGGTCCACCTACGAGCAGTACTTC.

The gene calls are TRBV6-1 and TRBJ2-7; 10 bases are a match to TRBD1. The CDR3 covers 15 residues. J was trimmed by 3 bases and V by 6 bases; bases with no gene match: 8. Germline CDR1 is MNHNS and CDR2 is SASEGT. The CDR3 is CASRLDRGSLYEQYF. The CDR3 DNA is TGTGCCAGCAGGTTGGACAGGGGGTCTCTCTACGAGCAGTACTTC.

The chain links TRBV7-9 to TRBJ2-5; tentatively, D is TRBD1 (5 bases). Between the trimmed V and J ends, which lost 1 base and 5 bases, there was a span of 14 bases. CDR1 and CDR2 from the germline V gene are SEHNR and FQNEAQ (reference sequence). This CDR3 spans 15 amino acids. The CDR3 loop is CASSLEGRVLETQYF. The CDR3 nucleotides read TGTGCCAGCAGCTTAGAGGGCAGGGTGTTGGAGACCCAGTACTTC.

The chain joins TRBV7-8 to TRBJ1-2; 11 bases align to TRBD1. Germline lookup yields CDR1 SGHVS and CDR2 FQNEAQ. The CDR3 is made up of 15 amino acids. The V gene end was trimmed by 0 bases and the J gene end by 4 bases; junction bases not matched to a gene: 1. CDR3 sequence reads: CASSLAGQGGYGYTF. In nucleotides, the CDR3 is TGTGCCAGCAGCTTAGCGGGACAGGGGGGCTATGGCTACACCTTC.

V is TRBV7-9 and J is TRBJ2-3; a possible D gene is TRBD1 (6 bases). Trimming shortened V by 6 bases and J by 6 bases, and 13 bases separated the two germline ends. Germline V gene data show CDR1 as SEHNR and CDR2 as FQNEAQ (reference sequence). The CDR3 consists of 13 residues. This chain's CDR3 is CASSPGQLDTQYF. CDR3 DNA sequence: TGTGCCAGCAGTCCCGGACAGCTCGATACGCAGTATTTT.

The chain uses TRBV4-3 and TRBJ1-2; D not resolved. CDR1 LGHNA and CDR2 YSLEER come from the germline V gene. The V and J ends lost 0 bases and 0 bases respectively, with 14 bases between them. This CDR3 has 17 amino acids. CDR3 protein: CASSQDSVSAPNYGYTF. The CDR3 DNA is TGCGCCAGCAGCCAAGATTCTGTTAGCGCGCCTAACTATGGCTACACCTTC.

The chain employs TRBV10-3 and TRBJ2-5, with D perhaps TRBD1 (6 bases). V dropped 0 bases and J dropped 2 bases, with 13 bases sitting between them. The CDR3 is 16 residues long. CDR1 and CDR2 from the germline V gene are ENHRY and SYGVKD. CDR3 residues: CAISESTGYPQETQYF. The CDR3 nucleotides read TGTGCCATCAGTGAGTCGACAGGTTACCCTCAAGAGACCCAGTACTTC.

The J gene is TRBJ2-1, the V gene TRBV11-3; TRBD2 aligns across 7 bases. This CDR3 comprises 13 residues. The V segment lost 6 bases and the J segment 9 bases; nucleotides outside the gene matches: 8. Germline CDR1 reads SGHNT; CDR2 reads YENEEA. Written as DNA, the CDR3 is TGTGCCAGCAGGTCCGGGACTATTGGTGAGCAGTTCTTC. Amino acids: CASRSGTIGEQFF.

The genes are TRBV30 and TRBJ1-4, with 8 bases that match TRBD1. Trimming cost V 3 bases and J 8 bases; bases outside gene matches: 11. Germline lookup yields CDR1 GTSNPN and CDR2 SVGIG (reference sequence). The CDR3 length is 15 residues. The CDR3 spells CAWSPMGTGLEKLFF. As DNA, the CDR3 is TGTGCCTGGAGCCCGATGGGGACAGGTCTGGAAAAACTGTTTTTT.